This T cell receptor (beta chain) was captured in a study of CD8+ T cells in alopecia areata. Overall study context: Those patients who were treated received oral tofacitinib, which was given at 5 to 10 mg twice daily for moderate-to-severe alopecia areata.

For this clone: The antigen remains unidentified.

Points from the study as a whole: Lesional tissue from the scalp (especially in alopecia totalis/universalis) showed higher clonality than normal scalp.

This sample's treatment: oral pan-JAK inhibitor, 5-10 mg twice daily. Patients with alopecia areata provided lesional scalp punch biopsies as well as peripheral blood. Following extraction, RNA underwent reverse transcription to cDNA, which served as the sequencing template. Sequencing was performed with immunoSEQ multiplex PCR; in TCRdb, only in-frame clones are kept and a portion is missing. The repertoire has around 120,000 clones, roughly 58% of them found once; the top ten carry around 30%. This receptor was obtained from a human donor with alopecia areata. Sequenced material: CD8+ T cells sorted from blood, taken at week 4, from a patient treated with tofacitinib.

The CDR3 sequence: CSVGLGMNTEAFF. DNA for the CDR3: TGCAGCGTTGGGTTAGGGATGAACACTGAAGCTTTCTTT. The V gene is TRBV29-1, the J gene TRBJ1-1; D is ambiguous. CDR1 is SQVTM, CDR2 ANQGSEA, per germline. CDR3 length: 13 residues. V was trimmed by 4 bases and J by 0 bases, leaving 9 bases between them.